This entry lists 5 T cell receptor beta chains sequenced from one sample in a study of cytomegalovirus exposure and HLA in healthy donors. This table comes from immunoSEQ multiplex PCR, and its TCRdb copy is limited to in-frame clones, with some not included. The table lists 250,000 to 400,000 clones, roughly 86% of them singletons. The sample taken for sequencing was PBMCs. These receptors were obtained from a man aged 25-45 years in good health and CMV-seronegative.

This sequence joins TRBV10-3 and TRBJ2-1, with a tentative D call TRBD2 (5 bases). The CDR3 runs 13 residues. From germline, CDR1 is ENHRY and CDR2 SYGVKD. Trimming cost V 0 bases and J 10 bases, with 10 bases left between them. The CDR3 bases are TGTGCCATCAGTGAGTCGAGCGGAATGGAGCAGTTCTTC. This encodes CAISESSGMEQFF.

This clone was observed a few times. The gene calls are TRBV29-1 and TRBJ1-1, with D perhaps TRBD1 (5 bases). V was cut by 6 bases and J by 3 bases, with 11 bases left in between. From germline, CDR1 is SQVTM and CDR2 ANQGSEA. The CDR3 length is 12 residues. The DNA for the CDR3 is TGCAGCGTGACAGACAGTCACACTGAAGCTTTCTTT. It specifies CSVTDSHTEAFF.

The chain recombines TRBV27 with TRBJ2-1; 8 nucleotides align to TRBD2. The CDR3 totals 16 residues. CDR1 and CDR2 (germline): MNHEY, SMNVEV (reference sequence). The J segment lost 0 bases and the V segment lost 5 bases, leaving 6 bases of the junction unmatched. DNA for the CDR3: TGTGCCAGCAGTGGCGGGGGGCCGAGCTCCTACAATGAGCAGTTCTTC. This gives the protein CASSGGGPSSYNEQFF.

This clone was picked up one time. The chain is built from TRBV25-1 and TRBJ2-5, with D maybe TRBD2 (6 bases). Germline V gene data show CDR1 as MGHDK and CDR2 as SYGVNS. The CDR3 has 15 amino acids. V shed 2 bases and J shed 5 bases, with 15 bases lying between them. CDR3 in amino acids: CASSEGSGVAETQYF. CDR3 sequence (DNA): TGTGCCAGCAGTGAAGGGTCGGGGGTAGCGGAGACCCAGTACTTC.

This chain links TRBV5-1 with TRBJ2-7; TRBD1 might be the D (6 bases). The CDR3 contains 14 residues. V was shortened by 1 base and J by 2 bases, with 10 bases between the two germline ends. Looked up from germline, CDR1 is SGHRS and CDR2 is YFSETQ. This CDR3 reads CASSLQGSAYEQYF. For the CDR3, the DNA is TGCGCCAGCAGCTTGCAGGGGAGCGCCTACGAGCAGTACTTC.